The rows below give T cell receptor beta chains drawn from one sample of a study of blood T cell repertoires in COVID-19. Sequencing was performed with immunoSEQ multiplex PCR; in TCRdb, only in-frame clones are kept and a portion is missing. The repertoire consists of 280,000 or so clones, with 85% occurring once and the leading ten covering more than 10%. Sample: peripheral blood. All receptors come from a human donor in a cohort sampled during active COVID-19. CDR3s include the opening cysteine and the closing phenylalanine or tryptophan. D genes are given only for firm matches. Expanded clones get a size class; other rows say once, few or many, or leave the size out.

V	size	D	J	CDR3	DNA
TRBV7-3	.	.	TRBJ2-1	CASSLTSDHNEQFF	TGTGCCAGCAGCTTAACTAGCGATCACAATGAGCAGTTCTTC
TRBV28	.	.	TRBJ1-6	CASSLRAYGSPLHF	TGTGCCAGCAGTTTGCGCGCCTATGGTTCACCCCTCCACTTT
TRBV18	.	.	TRBJ1-3	CASSRTVWNTIYF	TGTGCCAGCTCCCGAACAGTCTGGAACACCATATATTTT
TRBV19	.	.	TRBJ2-4	CASRIGLQGRRGKNIQYF	TGTGCCAGTAGGATCGGGTTACAGGGGAGGAGAGGCAAAAACATTCAGTACTTC
TRBV3-1/TRBV3-2	.	.	TRBJ1-1	CASSQGQGITEAFF	TGTGCCAGCAGCCAAGGTCAGGGTATCACTGAAGCTTTCTTT
TRBV5-1	.	.	TRBJ2-1	CASSSGQHNEQFF	TGCGCCAGCAGCTCCGGACAGCACAATGAGCAGTTCTTC
TRBV7-2	once	.	TRBJ2-1	CATQTDSSYNEQFF	TGTGCCACCCAGACTGACTCCTCCTACAATGAGCAGTTCTTC
TRBV2	.	TRBD2	TRBJ2-3	CASSALAGESTDTQYF	TGTGCCAGCAGTGCATTAGCGGGAGAGAGCACAGATACGCAGTATTTT
TRBV5-1	.	.	TRBJ2-7	CASSPGSAPSYEQYF	TGCGCCAGCAGCCCCGGTAGTGCCCCCTCCTACGAGCAGTACTTC
TRBV7-2	.	TRBD1	TRBJ2-3	CASSLRQGADTQYF	TGTGCCAGCAGCTTACGACAGGGCGCAGATACGCAGTATTTT
TRBV7-2	.	.	TRBJ2-3	CASSLRLTRRMDTQYF	TGTGCCAGCAGCTTAAGACTTACGCGACGGATGGATACGCAGTATTTT
TRBV2	.	.	TRBJ2-3	CASSEAGEGYTQYF	TGTGCCAGCAGTGAAGCGGGTGAGGGTTATACGCAGTATTTT
TRBV11-2	.	.	TRBJ2-3	CASNRDSLAGRTDTQYF	TGTGCCAGCAACCGGGACAGCTTAGCGGGAAGGACAGATACGCAGTATTTT
TRBV4-2	once	TRBD2	TRBJ2-3	CASSQGGSGSFGDTQYF	TGTGCCAGCAGCCAAGGCGGAAGCGGGAGTTTCGGAGATACGCAGTATTTT
TRBV5-6	.	TRBD2	TRBJ2-7	CASSFLGGGDYEQYF	TGTGCCAGCAGCTTTTTGGGGGGAGGGGACTACGAGCAGTACTTC
TRBV7-6	.	.	TRBJ2-1	CASSLSRGRGYEQFF	TGTGCCAGCAGCTTAAGTCGTGGCAGGGGCTATGAGCAGTTCTTC
TRBV19	.	TRBD1	TRBJ2-5	CASRKDRGSVETQYF	TGTGCCAGTAGGAAAGACAGGGGCTCCGTAGAGACCCAGTACTTC
TRBV12-3/TRBV12-4	once	.	TRBJ2-2	CASSRTGSGELFF	TGTGCCAGCAGTCGGACGGGGAGCGGGGAGCTGTTTTTT
TRBV27	.	.	TRBJ2-3	CASTSTPVDTQYF	TGTGCCAGCACCTCTACCCCGGTGGATACGCAGTATTTT
TRBV27	once	.	TRBJ2-2	CATKPLGMTGSTAAGELFF	TGTGCCACAAAGCCCCTGGGGATGACGGGATCGACGGCGGCCGGGGAGCTGTTTTTT
TRBV5-1	.	TRBD2	TRBJ2-3	CASSLGGLVFSDTQYF	TGCGCCAGCAGCTTGGGGGGACTAGTATTTTCAGATACGCAGTATTTT
TRBV5-1	.	TRBD2	TRBJ2-7	CASSLELAGAYEQYF	TGCGCCAGCAGCTTGGAACTAGCGGGGGCCTACGAGCAGTACTTC
TRBV18	few	.	TRBJ2-5	CASSRLQGDQETQYF	TGTGCCAGCTCTCGCTTACAGGGCGACCAAGAGACCCAGTACTTC
TRBV9	.	.	TRBJ2-1	CASNTLRDEQFF	TGTGCCAGCAACACTCTCAGGGATGAGCAGTTCTTC
TRBV24-1	.	TRBD1	TRBJ1-5	CATSDSRDRAQPQHF	TGTGCCACCAGTGATTCCCGGGACAGGGCCCAGCCCCAGCATTTT
TRBV28	.	.	TRBJ1-2	CAASGRRYGYTF	TGTGCCGCTTCGGGTCGCCGCTATGGCTACACCTTC
TRBV2	.	.	TRBJ1-4	CASNHRATNEKLFF	TGTGCCAGCAACCACAGGGCAACTAATGAAAAACTGTTTTTT
TRBV24-1	.	TRBD1	TRBJ2-2	CATSDPGTGARGGELFF	TGTGCCACCAGTGACCCCGGGACAGGGGCCCGTGGGGGGGAGCTGTTTTTT
TRBV18	.	TRBD2	TRBJ2-7	CASSSGTSGMAYEQYF	TGTGCCAGCTCATCTGGGACTAGCGGGATGGCCTACGAGCAGTACTTC
TRBV7-2	.	.	TRBJ2-6	CASRTTSSGANVLTF	TGTGCCAGCAGGACTACTAGTTCCGGGGCCAACGTCCTGACTTTC
TRBV4-1	.	TRBD1	TRBJ2-7	CASSQFQRQGRGPDYEQYF	TGCGCCAGCAGCCAGTTCCAAAGACAGGGAAGAGGGCCCGATTACGAGCAGTACTTC
TRBV6-6	once	TRBD1	TRBJ1-2	CASSRDRVDYGYTF	TGTGCCAGCAGTAGGGACAGGGTTGACTATGGCTACACCTTC
TRBV7-2	.	.	TRBJ2-6	CASSLDSGANVLTF	TGTGCCAGCAGCTTGGACTCAGGGGCCAACGTCCTGACTTTC
TRBV14	.	TRBD1	TRBJ2-3	CASSRLTGTGVDTQYF	TGTGCCAGCAGCCGTTTAACCGGGACAGGGGTAGATACGCAGTATTTT
TRBV2	.	TRBD2	TRBJ2-1	CASRTTRLAGVGSRNEQFF	TGTGCCAGCAGAACCACACGACTAGCGGGAGTAGGTAGTAGGAATGAGCAGTTCTTC
TRBV7-2	.	.	TRBJ2-7	CASSLAGGGYEQYF	TGTGCCAGCAGCTTAGCCGGAGGAGGATACGAGCAGTACTTC
TRBV7-2	once	TRBD1	TRBJ1-1	CASSLDQGAPTEAFF	TGTGCCAGCAGCTTAGACCAGGGGGCCCCCACTGAAGCTTTCTTT
TRBV5-1	.	TRBD1	TRBJ1-2	CASSRGQGVGYTF	TGCGCCAGCAGCAGGGGACAGGGAGTCGGCTACACCTTC
TRBV28	.	.	TRBJ1-2	CASSLTRPYSRYTF	TGTGCCAGCAGTTTAACTAGGCCTTACAGCCGCTACACCTTC
TRBV2	once	TRBD2	TRBJ2-2	CASRPNSGSIRTGELFF	TGTGCCAGCAGGCCCAATAGCGGGAGCATTAGGACCGGGGAGCTGTTTTTT
TRBV5-1	.	.	TRBJ2-5	CASSLAGAPGAQYF	TGCGCCAGCAGCTTGGCCGGCGCCCCAGGGGCCCAGTACTTC
TRBV18	.	.	TRBJ1-4	CASSPQSTEKLFF	TGTGCCAGCTCACCACAAAGCACTGAAAAACTGTTTTTT
TRBV18	once	TRBD1	TRBJ1-2	CASSPGTDYGYTF	TGTGCCAGCTCACCCGGGACAGACTATGGCTACACCTTC
TRBV28	.	.	TRBJ2-6	CASATGGGGANVLTF	TGTGCCAGCGCGACTGGGGGCGGTGGGGCCAACGTCCTGACTTTC
TRBV10-2	.	.	TRBJ1-1	CASRDRLTEAFF	TGCGCCAGCAGAGACAGGCTCACTGAAGCTTTCTTT
TRBV5-4	.	.	TRBJ1-3	CASSLDRLSGNTIYF	TGTGCCAGCAGCTTAGACAGGCTCTCTGGAAACACCATATATTTT
TRBV3-1/TRBV3-2	.	TRBD1	TRBJ1-2	CASSQAPGQPNYGYTF	TGTGCCAGCAGCCAAGCCCCGGGACAGCCTAACTATGGCTACACCTTC
TRBV13	.	TRBD2	TRBJ2-7	CASSLGGRTYEQYF	TGTGCCAGCAGCTTAGGCGGGAGGACCTACGAGCAGTACTTC
TRBV3-1/TRBV3-2	.	TRBD2	TRBJ2-1	CASRSEPAGGLEQFF	TGTGCCAGCAGATCTGAACCAGCGGGAGGTCTTGAGCAGTTCTTC
TRBV4-2	.	.	TRBJ2-3	CASSQDNSFTDTQYF	TGTGCCAGCAGCCAAGATAACAGCTTCACAGATACGCAGTATTTT